This T cell receptor beta chain was sequenced in a study of cytomegalovirus exposure and HLA in healthy donors. Study observations and caveats: Later on, analysis showed that most CMV-associated TCR beta chains appeared to be HLA-restricted. TCR beta chains associated with HLA were, in a later analysis, more clonally expanded than equally common others.

Worth noting for this clone: Its antigen is unidentified.

The germline CDR1 and CDR2 sequences are SGHTA and FQGTGA. Trimming removed 5 bases from V and 2 bases from J; junction bases left unmatched: 6. The CDR3 loop spans 15 amino acids. Use of 60 Vbeta and 13 Jbeta primers characterized the PCR. This table comes from immunoSEQ multiplex PCR, and its TCRdb copy is limited to in-frame clones, with some not included. The data hold some 110,000 clones, with 9.5% to 13% observed a single time. What was sequenced was PBMCs. The sequence was obtained from a man aged 35 to 55 in good health and CMV-seropositive. This chain uses TRBV7-3 with TRBJ2-3, with 8 bases identical to TRBD2. The CDR3 bases are TGTGCCAGCAGCCCTCAGCGGGAGACCACAGATACGCAGTATTTT. Protein sequence: CASSPQRETTDTQYF. Full variable domain (outside the CDR3, taken from reference TRBV7-3 and TRBJ2-3): GAGVSQTPSNKVTEKGKYVELRCDPISGHTALYWYRQSLGQGPEFLIYFQGTGAADDSGLPNDRFFAVRPEGSVSTLKIQRTERGDSAVYLCASSPQRETTDTQYFGPGTRLTVL.